The T cell receptor (beta chain) under discussion was sequenced for a study of shared clonotypes between healthy human individuals. Findings and limits, study-wide: Researchers found naive subsets generally carried larger estimated richness than memory subsets. Read depth was anticipated to influence clonotype sharing among donors.

In the study's own analysis: Sequence data from immunoSEQ were junction-only and lacked quality scores; consequently, filtering differed. TCRdb's copy holds only in-frame clones and misses some; the assay was immunoSEQ multiplex PCR. That table gives V, J and clone size, and the DNA gave D and trimming. The sample shows around 1,900,000 clones, 93% of them seen only once. CD45RO-negative CD8 cells positively selected for CCR7 made up the naive population, which excluded terminally differentiated effector memory CD45RA+ cells. The CDR3 covers 14 residues. Trimming removed 2 bases from V and 3 bases from J; junction bases left unmatched: 5. Germline values: CDR1 SGHRS, CDR2 YFSETQ. With respect to this clone: No antigen is known for it.

The receptor was derived from a man between 18 and 29 years old in good health. Some clones in this sample may be carry-over from other donors' samples. The chain combines TRBV5-1 with TRBJ2-7; 7 nucleotides line up with TRBD2. Source material: naive CD8+ T cells from PBMCs. CDR3 residues: CASSFIREGYEQYF. For the CDR3, the DNA is TGCGCCAGCAGCTTCATCAGGGAGGGCTACGAGCAGTACTTC.